Included here is one T cell receptor (beta chain) sequence, with context. Per the original methods: Estimates of nucleated cell counts were drawn from the amplification of reference gene primers. Here immunoSEQ multiplex PCR was the method, and the copy in TCRdb shows in-frame clones only, minus some. Clone size and the V and J calls come from that table; the DNA yielded D and trimming. The repertoire holds roughly 140,000 clones, with approximately 84% as singletons. The source of the sample is a study of blood T cell repertoires in COVID-19. Study details: The United States, Italy and Spain were the sources of the acute and convalescent COVID-19 samples.

The CDR3 length is 16 residues. The germline gives CDR1 MGHRA, CDR2 YSYEKL. V was trimmed by 2 bases and J by 3 bases, leaving 17 bases between them. The V and J genes are TRBV4-1 and TRBJ2-7, with D possibly being TRBD1 (6 bases). The sequenced sample consisted of peripheral blood. This receptor was obtained from an older woman with acute or convalescent COVID-19. CDR3 in amino acids: CASSQIPTGARYEQYF. The CDR3 DNA reads TGCGCCAGCAGCCAAATACCGACAGGCGCTCGCTACGAGCAGTACTTC.